The rows below give T cell receptor beta chains drawn from one sample of a study of T cell responses to AZD1222 COVID-19 vaccine. Produced via immunoSEQ multiplex PCR; TCRdb's table is partial and in-frame only. The data contain roughly 190,000 clones, around 92% of them singletons. The sample here was peripheral blood, taken on day 0 of AZD1222 vaccination. Receptors originate from an adult in good health. Each CDR3 is given with its conserved first and last residue.

J gene	V gene	CDR3 protein
TRBJ2-7	TRBV21-1	CASSRGKAWEQYF
TRBJ1-5	TRBV4-1	CASSRIQGGNSNQPQHF
TRBJ2-7	TRBV5-1	CASSLRPQGTHEQYF
TRBJ2-5	TRBV5-8	CASRLTGVETQYF
TRBJ2-7	TRBV7-9	CASSSPGAVEQYF
TRBJ1-2	TRBV6-5	CASSYRGQGGGYTF
TRBJ2-4	TRBV7-9	CASSLTKNIQYF
TRBJ2-7	TRBV6-5	CASRRDRTYEQYF
TRBJ2-1	TRBV3-1/TRBV3-2	CATQGEDRANEQFF
TRBJ1-2	TRBV5-5	CASSPTGAPSYGYTF
TRBJ2-1	TRBV27	CASSRGGLTYNEQFF
TRBJ1-4	TRBV6-5	CASTPGWAGGKLFF
TRBJ1-1	TRBV13	CASSLGTEAFF
TRBJ1-4	TRBV7-2	CASSPGVANEKLFF
TRBJ2-1	TRBV28	CASSPPRDRPRNNEQFF
TRBJ1-5	TRBV4-2	CASSQSSGNSNQPQHF
TRBJ2-3	TRBV27	CASSLSILGATDTQYF
TRBJ2-2	TRBV19	CATQQGALTGELFF
TRBJ2-1	TRBV15	CATSGVGGSYNEQFF
TRBJ1-4	TRBV30	CAWRDTGGGGKLFF